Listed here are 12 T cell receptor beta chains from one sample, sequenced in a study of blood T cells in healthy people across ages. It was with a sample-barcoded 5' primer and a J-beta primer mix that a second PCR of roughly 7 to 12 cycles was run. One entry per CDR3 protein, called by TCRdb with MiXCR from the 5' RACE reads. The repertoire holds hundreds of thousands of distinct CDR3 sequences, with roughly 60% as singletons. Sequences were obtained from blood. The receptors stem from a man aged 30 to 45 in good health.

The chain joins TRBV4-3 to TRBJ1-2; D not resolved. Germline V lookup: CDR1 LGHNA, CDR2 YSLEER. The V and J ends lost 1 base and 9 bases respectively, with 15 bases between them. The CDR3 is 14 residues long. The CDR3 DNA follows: TGCGCCAGCAGCCAAGGCGGGAGTAAGCTTAGCTACACCTTC. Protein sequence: CASSQGGSKLSYTF.

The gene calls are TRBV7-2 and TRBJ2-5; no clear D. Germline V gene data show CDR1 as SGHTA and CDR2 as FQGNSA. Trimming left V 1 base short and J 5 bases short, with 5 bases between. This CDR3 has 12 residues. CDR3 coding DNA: TGTGCCAGCAGCTTAGTTCCCGAGACCCAGTACTTC. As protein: CASSLVPETQYF.

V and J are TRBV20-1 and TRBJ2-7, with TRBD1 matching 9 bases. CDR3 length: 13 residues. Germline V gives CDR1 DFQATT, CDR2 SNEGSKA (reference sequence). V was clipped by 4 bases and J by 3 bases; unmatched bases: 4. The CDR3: CSAIGTGHYEQYF. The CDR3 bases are TGCAGTGCTATTGGGACAGGGCACTACGAGCAGTACTTC.

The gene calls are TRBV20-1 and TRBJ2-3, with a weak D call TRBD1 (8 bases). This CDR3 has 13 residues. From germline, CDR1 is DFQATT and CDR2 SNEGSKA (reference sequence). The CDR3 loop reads CSRGRGITDTQYF. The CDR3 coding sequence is TGCAGCAGGGGGCGGGGGATCACAGATACGCAGTATTTT.

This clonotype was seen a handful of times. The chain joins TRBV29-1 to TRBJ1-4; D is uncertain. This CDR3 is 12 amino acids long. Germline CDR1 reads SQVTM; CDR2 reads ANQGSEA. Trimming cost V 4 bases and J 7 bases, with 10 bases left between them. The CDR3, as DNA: TGCAGCGTTGGGGGTGCTGGTGAAAAACTGTTTTTT. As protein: CSVGGAGEKLFF.

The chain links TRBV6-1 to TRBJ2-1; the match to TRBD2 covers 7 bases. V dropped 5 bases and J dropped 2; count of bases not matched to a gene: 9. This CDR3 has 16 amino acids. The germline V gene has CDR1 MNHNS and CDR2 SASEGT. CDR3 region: CASSLRTSRTYNEQFF. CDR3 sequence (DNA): TGTGCCAGCAGTTTGAGGACTAGTCGGACCTACAATGAGCAGTTCTTC.

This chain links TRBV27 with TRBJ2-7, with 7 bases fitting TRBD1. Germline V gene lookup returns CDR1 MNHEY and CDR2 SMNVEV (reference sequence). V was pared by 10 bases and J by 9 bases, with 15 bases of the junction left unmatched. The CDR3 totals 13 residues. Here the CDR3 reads CAKVDSIPGGQYF. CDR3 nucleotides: TGTGCCAAAGTAGACTCTATACCAGGGGGGCAGTACTTC.

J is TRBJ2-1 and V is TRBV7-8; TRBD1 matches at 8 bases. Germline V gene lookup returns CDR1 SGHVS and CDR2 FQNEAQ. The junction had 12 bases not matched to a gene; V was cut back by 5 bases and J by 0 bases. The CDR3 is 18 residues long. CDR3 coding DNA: TGTGCCAGCAGCCCCACAGGGGGGAAGACCGTCTCCTACAATGAGCAGTTCTTC. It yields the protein CASSPTGGKTVSYNEQFF.

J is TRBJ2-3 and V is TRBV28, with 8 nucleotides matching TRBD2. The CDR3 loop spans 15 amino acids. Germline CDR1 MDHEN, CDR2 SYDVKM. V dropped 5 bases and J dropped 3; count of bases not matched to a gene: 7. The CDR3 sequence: CASSLIAGLTDTQYF. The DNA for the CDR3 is TGTGCCAGCAGTCTAATAGCGGGATTGACAGATACGCAGTATTTT.

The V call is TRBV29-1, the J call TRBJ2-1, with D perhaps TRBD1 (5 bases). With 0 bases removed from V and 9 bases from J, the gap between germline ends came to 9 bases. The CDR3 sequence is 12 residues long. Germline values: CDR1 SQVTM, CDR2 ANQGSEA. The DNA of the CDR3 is TGCAGCGTTGAAGACAGGGTTTTTGAGCAGTTCTTC. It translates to CSVEDRVFEQFF.

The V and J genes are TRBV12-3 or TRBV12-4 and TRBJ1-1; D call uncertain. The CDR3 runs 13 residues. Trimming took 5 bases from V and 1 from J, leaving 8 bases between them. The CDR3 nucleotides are TGTGCCAGCAGTGCATCAGCGAACACTGAAGCTTTCTTT. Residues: CASSASANTEAFF.

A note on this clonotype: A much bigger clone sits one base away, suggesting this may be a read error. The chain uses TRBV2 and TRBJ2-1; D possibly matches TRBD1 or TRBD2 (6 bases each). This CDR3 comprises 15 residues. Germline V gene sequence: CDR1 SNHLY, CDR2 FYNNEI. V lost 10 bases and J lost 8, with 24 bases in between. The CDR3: CATETPVIGGYEQFF. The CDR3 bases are TGTGCCACGGAGACCCCTGTAATAGGGGGGTATGAGCAGTTCTTC.